Detailed here is one T cell receptor beta chain. CDR1 and CDR2 (germline): GTSNPN, SVGIG (reference sequence). J was trimmed by 4 bases and V by 4 bases; bases with no gene match: 12. There are 16 residues in the CDR3. Using immunoSEQ multiplex PCR, the repertoire was profiled, and TCRdb retains in-frame clones only, with some absent. The sample carries more than 350,000 clones, approximately 89% recorded once. This sample is drawn from a study of blood T cell repertoires in COVID-19. About the study: Some COVID-19 samples were acute and others convalescent; all came from the United States, Italy and Spain. Sources were T cells, B-cell-depleted T cells, or PBMCs; the material itself was cDNA or gDNA.

The sequence derives from a woman in her twenties or thirties with COVID-19, enrolled during active disease. The source material was peripheral blood. The rearrangement links TRBV30 to TRBJ2-2, with 7 bases lining up with TRBD2. In DNA, the CDR3 is TGTGCCTGGAACCGGGGCGGGAGCGGTATCACCGGGGAGCTGTTTTTT. Translating it yields CAWNRGGSGITGELFF.